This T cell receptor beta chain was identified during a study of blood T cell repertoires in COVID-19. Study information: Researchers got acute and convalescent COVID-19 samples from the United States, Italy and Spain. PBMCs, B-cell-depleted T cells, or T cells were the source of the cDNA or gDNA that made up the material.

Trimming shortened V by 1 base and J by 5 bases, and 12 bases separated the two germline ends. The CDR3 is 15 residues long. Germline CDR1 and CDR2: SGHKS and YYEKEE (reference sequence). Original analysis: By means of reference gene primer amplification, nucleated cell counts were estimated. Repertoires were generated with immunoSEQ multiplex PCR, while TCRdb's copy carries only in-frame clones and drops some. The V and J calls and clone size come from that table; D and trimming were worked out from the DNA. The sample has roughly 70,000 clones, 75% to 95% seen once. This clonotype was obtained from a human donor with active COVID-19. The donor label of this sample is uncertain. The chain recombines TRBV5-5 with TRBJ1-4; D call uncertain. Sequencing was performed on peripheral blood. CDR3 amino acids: CASSLTRSINEKLFF. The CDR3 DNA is TGTGCCAGCAGCTTGACACGGAGTATCAATGAAAAACTGTTTTTT.